One sample yielded the 3 T cell receptor beta chains listed below, sequenced in a study of blood T cell repertoires in COVID-19. TCRdb keeps only in-frame clones here, not all; method: immunoSEQ multiplex PCR. Among about 250,000 clones listed, approximately 83% were seen once. Sequenced: PBMCs or T cells enriched from blood (not recorded which). These receptors were collected from a woman aged 40 to 50 who had been exposed to COVID-19.

The V call is TRBV28, the J call TRBJ1-1, with TRBD1 as a possible D gene (6 bases). This CDR3 contains 15 residues. From germline, CDR1 is MDHEN and CDR2 SYDVKM. Deletions cut 8 bases from V and 8 bases from J, with 24 bases between. CDR3 in DNA: TGTGCCAGCGGAAACGCGGGGGCGCTTAAAAACGAAGCTTTCTTT. It codes for CASGNAGALKNEAFF.

DNA for the CDR3: TGTGCCAGCAGTCCGGGACTAGCGGGCGGGTGGGATACGCAGTATTTT. Amino acids: CASSPGLAGGWDTQYF. The chain has TRBV5-6 and TRBJ2-3; 12 bases match TRBD2. This CDR3 region has 16 residues. The germline gives CDR1 SGHDT, CDR2 YYEEEE. Trimming at V came to 5 bases and at J to 6 bases, leaving 10 bases not matched to a gene.

The genes are TRBV28 and TRBJ2-3; 10 positions match TRBD1. The CDR3 is made up of 18 amino acids. Germline CDR1 MDHEN, CDR2 SYDVKM. With 5 bases clipped from V and 5 bases from J, the junction kept 16 bases outside the gene matches. CDR3 region: CASSLVPPGQGLRDTQYF. CDR3 sequence (DNA): TGTGCCAGCAGTCTCGTTCCTCCGGGACAGGGGTTGAGAGATACGCAGTATTTT. Using reference TRBV28 and TRBJ2-3 for the parts outside the CDR3, the full variable domain is DVKVTQSSRYLVKRTGEKVFLECVQDMDHENMFWYRQDPGLGLRLIYFSYDVKMKEKGDIPEGYSVSREKKERFSLILESASTNQTSMYLCASSLVPPGQGLRDTQYFGPGTRLTVL.